These 8 T cell receptor beta chains originate from one sample sequenced in a study of Ad26.COV2.S vaccination and SARS-CoV-2 variants. Stated treatment: about 20 received Ad26.COV2.S at low or high dose, single or two shots; 5 received placebo; per-sample allocation not given. Specimens were obtained on day 63 following the first vaccine or placebo injection. The data were produced by immunoSEQ multiplex PCR, yet TCRdb's version contains in-frame clones alone and is incomplete. This table holds about 500,000 clones, about nine tenths found once. Source: peripheral blood, taken in a trial of Ad26.COV2.S vaccine versus placebo. Source of these receptors: a person aged 18 to 59 who received the Ad26.COV2.S COVID-19 vaccine or a placebo.

The chain is built from TRBV9 and TRBJ2-5; D is undetermined. CDR1 is SGDLS, CDR2 YYNGEE, per germline. The V end lost 3 bases, the J end lost 0 bases, and 15 bases lay between the germline ends. This CDR3 spans 16 amino acids. The CDR3 protein is CASSGNSATDQETQYF. CDR3 bases: TGTGCCAGCAGCGGTAACAGCGCTACCGACCAAGAGACCCAGTACTTC.

Only one count was recorded for this clone. This chain joins TRBV6-1 and TRBJ2-5; D possibly matches TRBD1 or TRBD2 (5 bases each). The V gene lost 1 base and the J gene lost 5 bases, with 14 bases spanning the gap. This CDR3 is built from 15 residues. Germline V gene data show CDR1 as MNHNS and CDR2 as SASEGT. The CDR3 DNA follows: TGTGCCAGCAGTGAAGACGGGAAGGGGAAGGAGACCCAGTACTTC. Protein product: CASSEDGKGKETQYF.

In this sample, this clone turned up a few times. J is TRBJ2-1 and V is TRBV6-4; 12 bases fit TRBD2. The CDR3 totals 16 residues. The V gene end was trimmed by 3 bases and the J gene end by 8 bases; junction bases not matched to a gene: 8. From germline, CDR1 is MRHNA and CDR2 SNTAGT. As DNA, the CDR3 is TGTGCCAGCAGTGATCATTCTAGCGGGAGGGCCCATGAGCAGTTCTTC. It specifies CASSDHSSGRAHEQFF.

The rearrangement links TRBV6-5 to TRBJ2-1, with 10 bases identical to TRBD1. CDR1 is MNHEY and CDR2 is SVGAGI in the germline V gene. This CDR3 comprises 16 residues. V lost 2 bases, J lost 5 bases, and 6 bases stayed unmatched. In DNA, the CDR3 is TGTGCCAGCAGTTACCTGACAGGGGGCTTCAACAATGAGCAGTTCTTC. This translates into CASSYLTGGFNNEQFF.

Concerning this clone itself: The junction departs from the called germline gene at one end, perhaps through a read error. The chain carries TRBV7-9 and TRBJ2-7; D remains ambiguous. The CDR3 totals 13 residues. Per the germline V gene, CDR1 is SEHNR and CDR2 is FQNEAQ (reference sequence). The DNA of the CDR3 is TGTGCCAGCACCCTAAGCAGGTCCTCCGAGCAGTACTTC. It specifies CASTLSRSSEQYF.

The rearrangement joins TRBV1 to TRBJ2-5; TRBD2, as called in the table, went unchecked against the DNA. TRBV1 counts as a pseudogene. The CDR3 totals 18 residues. CDR3 DNA: TGCACCAGCAGCCCGGGACTAGCGGGAGTGGTGGGGCAAGAGACCCAGTACTTC. It encodes CTSSPGLAGVVGQETQYF.

The chain is built from TRBV2 and TRBJ1-4; TRBD1 might be the D (5 bases). This CDR3 has 16 residues. The V gene's germline CDR1 is SNHLY and CDR2 FYNNEI. Trimming cost V 11 bases and J 5 bases, with 24 bases left between them. CDR3 sequence: CAGLAGWGIRNEKLFF. CDR3 bases: TGTGCCGGACTCGCAGGGTGGGGAATCCGAAATGAAAAACTGTTTTTT. The entire variable domain, with the rest obtained from reference TRBV2 and TRBJ1-4, is as follows: EPEVTQTPSHQVTQMGQEVILRCVPISNHLYFYWYRQILGQKVEFLVSFYNNEISEKSEIFDDQFSVERPDGSNFTLKIRSTKLEDSAMYFCAGLAGWGIRNEKLFFGSGTQLSVL.

This chain links TRBV3-1 (or the pseudogene TRBV3-2) with TRBJ2-3; 9 positions match TRBD2. This CDR3 is 15 amino acids long. Trimming took 4 bases from V and 1 from J; bases not matched to a gene: 3. The germline gives CDR1 LGHDT, CDR2 YNNKEL (reference sequence). CDR3 in amino acids: CASSRSGSGTDTQYF. Here the CDR3 DNA reads TGTGCCAGCAGCCGTAGCGGGAGCGGCACAGATACGCAGTATTTT.